One and the same sample provided the 30 T cell receptor beta chains below, sequenced in a study of OX40 agonist ivuxolimab in advanced cancers. Here immunoSEQ multiplex PCR was the method, and the copy in TCRdb shows in-frame clones only, minus some. This sample has approximately 30,000 clones, with about 85% found just once. The sample in question was CD4+ or CD8+ T cells sorted from blood, obtained in a trial of the OX40 agonist ivuxolimab. The origin of the receptors is an adult with an advanced solid tumor such as melanoma, head and neck, liver or kidney cancer.

This clone is a singleton in its sample. This sequence joins TRBV30 and TRBJ2-7; 7 nucleotides align to TRBD1. CDR1 GTSNPN and CDR2 SVGIG come from the germline V gene (reference sequence). The V and J ends lost 6 bases and 2 bases, in that order; junction bases with no gene match: 7. The CDR3 loop spans 13 amino acids. The CDR3 region is CACGTAITYEQYF. In nucleotides, the CDR3 is TGTGCCTGTGGGACAGCAATTACCTACGAGCAGTACTTC.

The V gene is TRBV9, the J gene TRBJ2-1; 11 bases align to TRBD2. The CDR3 contains 15 residues. From germline, CDR1 is SGDLS and CDR2 YYNGEE. The trim removed 3 bases at V and 8 bases at J, leaving 7 bases unmatched. In DNA, the CDR3 is TGTGCCAGCAGCGACACTAGCGGGAGAATGTATGAGCAGTTCTTC. This sequence encodes CASSDTSGRMYEQFF.

The rearrangement joins TRBV13 to TRBJ2-7; 7 positions match TRBD2. Germline values: CDR1 PRHDT, CDR2 FYEKMQ (reference sequence). J was trimmed by 0 bases and V by 5 bases; bases with no gene match: 10. The CDR3 length is 16 residues. CDR3 nucleotide sequence: TGTGCCAGCAGCCCCCATGCGGGGGTAAGCTCCTACGAGCAGTACTTC. It translates to CASSPHAGVSSYEQYF.

This chain uses TRBV7-3 with TRBJ2-7, with 8 bases lining up with TRBD2. V lost 5 bases, J lost 3 bases, and 9 bases stayed unmatched. This CDR3 comprises 15 residues. Germline lookup yields CDR1 SGHTA and CDR2 FQGTGA. The CDR3 loop reads CASSPGPGGFYEQYF. The CDR3, as DNA: TGTGCCAGCAGCCCGGGCCCGGGGGGGTTCTACGAGCAGTACTTC.

The chain couples TRBV7-8 to TRBJ2-1, with TRBD2 as a possible D gene (5 bases). The V gene lost 7 bases and the J gene lost 8 bases, with 12 bases spanning the gap. The CDR3 length is 12 residues. The germline CDR1 and CDR2 sequences are SGHVS and FQNEAQ. This CDR3 reads CASNLFGDEQFF. CDR3 in DNA: TGTGCCAGCAACTTGTTCGGGGATGAGCAGTTCTTC.

This clone is termed medium-sized (0.01 to 0.1%). The V gene is TRBV7-2, the J gene TRBJ2-7, with TRBD2 matching over 9 bases. Germline V CDR1 and CDR2: SGHTA, FQGNSA. This CDR3 has 16 residues. With V trimmed by 1 base and J by 1 base, 5 bases remained unmatched. DNA of the CDR3: TGTGCCAGCAGCTTAGACGGGACTAGCCAATCCTACGAGCAGTACTTC. Its protein is CASSLDGTSQSYEQYF.

This chain joins TRBV7-9 and TRBJ2-1, with D possibly called TRBD1 or TRBD2 (6 bases each). The CDR3 sequence is 16 residues long. The V gene lost 6 bases and the J gene lost 3 bases, with 18 bases spanning the gap. Looked up from germline, CDR1 is SEHNR and CDR2 is FQNEAQ (reference sequence). CDR3 sequence: CASSSRSGDFYNEQFF. The CDR3 DNA reads TGTGCCAGCAGTTCACGGTCAGGGGACTTCTACAATGAGCAGTTCTTC.

This clone showed up just a few times. In the same sample, other DNA sequences code for this CDR3. This chain connects TRBV28 to TRBJ1-2; 10 nucleotides match TRBD1. Trimming removed 4 bases from V and 7 bases from J; junction bases left unmatched: 6. CDR1 is MDHEN, CDR2 SYDVKM, per germline. The CDR3 extends over 14 amino acids. The CDR3 region has the DNA TGTGCCAGCAGTTGGACAGGGGGGACTTTTGGCTACACCTTC. The encoded protein is CASSWTGGTFGYTF.

The chain carries TRBV19 and TRBJ1-1; D possibly corresponds to TRBD1 (5 bases). Germline CDR1 is LNHDA and CDR2 is SQIVND (reference sequence). CDR3 length equals 13 residues. V lost 4 bases to trimming and J lost 6 bases, with 12 bases between them. Here the CDR3 DNA reads TGTGCCAGTAGTAAAACACGGGGCGCTGAAGCTTTCTTT. This sequence encodes CASSKTRGAEAFF. Using reference TRBV19 and TRBJ1-1 for the parts outside the CDR3, the full variable domain is DGGITQSPKYLFRKEGQNVTLSCEQNLNHDAMYWYRQDPGQGLRLIYYSQIVNDFQKGDIAEGYSVSREKKESFPLTVTSAQKNPTAFYLCASSKTRGAEAFFGQGTRLTVV.

This clone was found a few times. The chain uses TRBV7-2 and TRBJ2-7; tentative D call: TRBD2 (6 bases). Trimming left V 0 bases short and J 2 bases short, with 17 bases between. In germline, CDR1 is SGHTA, CDR2 FQGNSA. This CDR3 has 17 amino acids. The CDR3 DNA sequence: TGTGCCAGCAGCTTAGCGCAGGGTCGGGACTGGCCCTACGAGCAGTACTTC. Translating gives CASSLAQGRDWPYEQYF.

This clone was detected ten times or more. This chain links TRBV28 with TRBJ1-6, with 8 bases identical to TRBD1. The junction had 9 bases not matched to a gene; V was cut back by 7 bases and J by 10 bases. Germline V lookup: CDR1 MDHEN, CDR2 SYDVKM. CDR3 length: 14 amino acids. The CDR3 DNA reads as TGTGCCAGCAACCTTCGGGACAGGTTATCACCCCTCCACTTT. The encoded protein is CASNLRDRLSPLHF.

The V gene is TRBV11-3, the J gene TRBJ2-1, with 7 nucleotides matching TRBD1. The CDR3 is 16 residues long. Per germline, CDR1 SGHNT and CDR2 YENEEA. The trim removed 2 bases at V and 4 bases at J, leaving 8 bases unmatched. The CDR3 DNA reads TGTGCCAGCAGCTTATTTTCGGGACAGCTATACAATGAGCAGTTCTTC. Its protein is CASSLFSGQLYNEQFF.

This chain connects TRBV5-1 to TRBJ1-1; perhaps TRBD1 as D (6 bases). Trimming shortened V by 1 base and J by 5 bases, and 21 bases separated the two germline ends. Germline V lookup: CDR1 SGHRS, CDR2 YFSETQ. This CDR3 comprises 17 residues. CDR3 loop: CASSLYPGSVQGTEAFF. The CDR3 bases are TGCGCCAGCAGCTTGTATCCAGGGTCGGTTCAGGGGACTGAAGCTTTCTTT.

V and J are TRBV11-3 and TRBJ2-7; perhaps TRBD2 as D (5 bases). This CDR3 has 15 residues. Germline loops: CDR1 SGHNT, CDR2 YENEEA. V was trimmed by 4 bases and J by 0 bases, leaving 13 bases between them. The CDR3 sequence: CASSSPARDSYEQYF. The CDR3 DNA sequence: TGTGCCAGCAGCTCCCCCGCGAGGGACTCCTACGAGCAGTACTTC. Full variable domain (rest looked up from reference TRBV11-3 and TRBJ2-7): EAGVVQSPRYKIIEKKQPVAFWCNPISGHNTLYWYLQNLGQGPELLIRYENEEAVDDSQLPKDRFSAERLKGVDSTLKIQPAELGDSAVYLCASSSPARDSYEQYFGPGTRLTVT.

This clone was picked up one time. The chain joins TRBV11-3 to TRBJ2-1, with D perhaps matching TRBD2 (6 bases). The germline V gene has CDR1 SGHNT and CDR2 YENEEA. Trimming shortened V by 6 bases and J by 5 bases, and 8 bases separated the two germline ends. This CDR3 is 12 amino acids long. The CDR3 bases are TGTGCCAGCAGTATAGCGGACAATGAGCAGTTCTTC. This gives the protein CASSIADNEQFF.

The chain employs TRBV11-2 and TRBJ2-3; 9 bases agree with TRBD2. The CDR3 has 18 residues. The J segment lost 1 base and the V segment lost 2 bases, leaving 10 bases of the junction unmatched. Germline V CDR1 and CDR2: SGHAT, FQNNGV. The CDR3 protein is CASSLFPSGASGTDTQYF. Here the CDR3 DNA reads TGTGCCAGCAGCTTATTTCCTAGCGGGGCCTCGGGCACAGATACGCAGTATTTT.

The V gene is TRBV5-6, the J gene TRBJ2-3; D is uncertain. CDR1 and CDR2 from the germline V gene are SGHDT and YYEEEE. The length of the CDR3 is 16 residues. Deletions cut 0 bases from V and 0 bases from J, with 11 bases between. CDR3 nucleotides: TGTGCCAGCAGCTTGGGGTTAGCTCGTAGCACAGATACGCAGTATTTT. Translated, it gives CASSLGLARSTDTQYF.

DNA for the CDR3: TGTGCCAGCTCAAGGCGGGAGGTCTCCTACAATGAGCAGTTCTTC. Translated: CASSRREVSYNEQFF. The rearrangement joins TRBV2 to TRBJ2-1; 8 bases fit TRBD2. CDR3 length: 15 amino acids. The V gene's germline CDR1 is SNHLY and CDR2 FYNNEI. With 8 bases clipped from V and 0 bases from J, the junction kept 6 bases outside the gene matches.

A few counts support this clone. The chain is built from TRBV27 and TRBJ1-1; D may be TRBD1 (5 bases). The CDR3 extends over 13 amino acids. V lost 2 bases to trimming and J lost 5 bases, with 9 bases between them. CDR1 is MNHEY, CDR2 SMNVEV, per germline (reference sequence). The CDR3 region is CASSLMGGTEAFF. In nucleotides, the CDR3 is TGTGCCAGCAGTTTAATGGGGGGAACTGAAGCTTTCTTT.

The rearrangement links TRBV6-5 to TRBJ2-1; no firm D call. The ends were cut back, 1 base at V and 3 bases at J, with 10 bases in the middle. Germline CDR1 MNHEY, CDR2 SVGAGI. The CDR3 is 15 amino acids. The CDR3 sequence: CASSYFTMSYNEQFF. The DNA of the CDR3 is TGTGCCAGCAGTTACTTCACCATGAGCTACAATGAGCAGTTCTTC.

This clone was picked up a small number of times. The chain is built from TRBV7-9 and TRBJ2-7, with D unresolved. The length of the CDR3 is 14 residues. V was clipped by 3 bases and J by 0 bases, with 9 bases between them. The V gene's germline CDR1 is SEHNR and CDR2 FQNEAQ (reference sequence). The CDR3: CASSFGGFSYEQYF. CDR3 nucleotides: TGTGCCAGCAGCTTCGGTGGTTTCTCCTACGAGCAGTACTTC.

The chain carries TRBV11-2 and TRBJ2-7; D ambiguous. The V end lost 5 bases, the J end lost 1 base, and 3 bases lay between the germline ends. This CDR3 has 11 amino acids. The germline gives CDR1 SGHAT, CDR2 FQNNGV. In DNA form, the CDR3 reads TGTGCCAGCAGCAGGTCCTACGAGCAGTACTTC. This translates into CASSRSYEQYF.

The chain combines TRBV13 with TRBJ2-1, with 16 bases fitting TRBD2. CDR1 and CDR2 from the germline V gene are PRHDT and FYEKMQ (reference sequence). Trimming took 7 bases from V and 4 from J; bases not matched to a gene: 7. This CDR3 has 17 residues. The CDR3 here is CASISGLAGGLYNEQFF. The CDR3 coding sequence is TGTGCCAGCATCTCGGGACTAGCGGGAGGGCTGTACAATGAGCAGTTCTTC. Drawing the rest from reference TRBV13 and TRBJ2-1, the complete variable domain is AAGVIQSPRHLIKEKRETATLKCYPIPRHDTVYWYQQGPGQDPQFLISFYEKMQSDKGSIPDRFSAQQFSDYHSELNMSSLELGDSALYFCASISGLAGGLYNEQFFGPGTRLTVL.

The genes are TRBV6-5 and TRBJ2-4, with D perhaps TRBD1 or TRBD2 (6 bases each). The V end was cut by 2 bases, the J end by 8 bases, with 13 bases between. The CDR3 runs to 14 residues. Germline CDR1 reads MNHEY; CDR2 reads SVGAGI. The CDR3 here is CASSYGGGGDIQYF. For the CDR3, the DNA is TGTGCCAGCAGTTACGGAGGGGGTGGAGACATTCAGTACTTC.

The V and J genes are TRBV29-1 and TRBJ2-4; maybe TRBD2 (6 bases). Trimming shortened V by 5 bases and J by 2 bases, and 16 bases separated the two germline ends. This CDR3 contains 15 residues. From germline, CDR1 is SQVTM and CDR2 ANQGSEA. The CDR3 DNA follows: TGCAGCGTTTCCGAACCGGGGGACTCCAAAAACATTCAGTACTTC. As protein: CSVSEPGDSKNIQYF. Using reference TRBV29-1 and TRBJ2-4 for the parts outside the CDR3, the full variable domain is SAVISQKPSRDICQRGTSLTIQCQVDSQVTMMFWYRQQPGQSLTLIATANQGSEATYESGFVIDKFPISRPNLTFSTLTVSNMSPEDSSIYLCSVSEPGDSKNIQYFGAGTRLSVL.

The CDR3 sequence is CASSRGQGATYEQYF. The CDR3 region has the DNA TGTGCCAGCTCACGGGGACAGGGGGCTACTTACGAGCAGTACTTC. J is TRBJ2-7 and V is TRBV18, with 12 bases identical to TRBD1. This CDR3 comprises 15 residues. CDR1 and CDR2 (germline): KGHSH, LQKENI. V dropped 4 bases and J dropped 4; count of bases not matched to a gene: 5.

This clone was seen only a few times. This chain joins TRBV6-1 and TRBJ2-7; tentatively, D is TRBD2 (6 bases). The V end lost 4 bases, the J end lost 1 base, and 14 bases lay between the germline ends. Germline V gives CDR1 MNHNS, CDR2 SASEGT. This CDR3 is built from 15 residues. CDR3 sequence reads: CASSVGGITSYEQYF. The CDR3 bases are TGTGCCAGCAGTGTCGGCGGGATAACATCCTACGAGCAGTACTTC.

The V call is TRBV7-3, the J call TRBJ1-5, with a weak D call TRBD1 (5 bases). Germline CDR1 SGHTA, CDR2 FQGTGA. The CDR3 has 15 residues. V lost 2 bases, J lost 0 bases, and 8 bases lay in between. The CDR3: CASSLHGGSNQPQHF. In nucleotides, the CDR3 is TGTGCCAGCAGCTTACATGGGGGTAGCAATCAGCCCCAGCATTTT.

The genes are TRBV5-1 and TRBJ2-7; 7 bases line up with TRBD1. V shed 3 bases, J shed 0 bases, and the junction held 3 bases outside the gene matches. Germline-derived CDR1 and CDR2 are SGHRS and YFSETQ. The CDR3 has 14 residues. CDR3 coding DNA: TGCGCCAGCAGCTGGACAGGTAGCTCCTACGAGCAGTACTTC. Its protein is CASSWTGSSYEQYF. The complete variable domain, with remaining parts taken from reference TRBV5-1 and TRBJ2-7, reads KAGVTQTPRYLIKTRGQQVTLSCSPISGHRSVSWYQQTPGQGLQFLFEYFSETQRNKGNFPGRFSGRQFSNSRSEMNVSTLELGDSALYLCASSWTGSSYEQYFGPGTRLTVT.

The table lists this clone with a count of one. CDR3 residues: CAWSTGQGDYEQYF. The DNA of the CDR3 is TGTGCCTGGAGTACGGGACAGGGCGACTACGAGCAGTACTTC. The rearrangement uses TRBV30 and TRBJ2-7; 9 bases fit TRBD1. Losses at the gene ends were 2 bases for V and 3 bases for J; bases not matched to a gene: 5. This CDR3 has 14 residues. CDR1 and CDR2 (germline): GTSNPN, SVGIG (reference sequence).